The present TCR beta chain was sequenced within a study of T-cell memory formation after mild COVID-19. Overall study findings and caveats: Pre-infection memory contained some responding clones, which suggested that cross-reactive memory had joined. Day 15 to 85 contractors were CD4/CD8 balanced; later expanders leaned CD4+.

This clonotype has just a few counts. Its antigen is currently unknown. A 5'RACE reaction primed in the constant segment made cDNA libraries of TCR alpha and TCR beta, and these carried sample barcodes and UMIs. TCRdb redid the calling of the 5' RACE reads with MiXCR, one entry per CDR3 protein. In the table there are over 130,000 distinct CDR3 sequences, 11% to 15% of which are singletons. V shed 7 bases and J shed 7 bases, with 23 bases lying between them. The V gene's germline CDR1 is MNHNS and CDR2 SASEGT. The CDR3 consists of 15 residues. Sequenced sample: PBMCs or a T cell subset sorted from them (not recorded which). The rearrangement links TRBV6-1 to TRBJ2-7; either TRBD1 or TRBD2 may supply D (5 bases each). This TCR was sampled from an adult woman who had mild COVID-19 (a few samples of this study predate the infection). Cell type and time point are not known. The CDR3 here is CASTQSGGASGEQYF. The CDR3, as DNA: TGTGCCAGCACCCAGAGTGGGGGTGCTTCGGGTGAGCAGTACTTC.